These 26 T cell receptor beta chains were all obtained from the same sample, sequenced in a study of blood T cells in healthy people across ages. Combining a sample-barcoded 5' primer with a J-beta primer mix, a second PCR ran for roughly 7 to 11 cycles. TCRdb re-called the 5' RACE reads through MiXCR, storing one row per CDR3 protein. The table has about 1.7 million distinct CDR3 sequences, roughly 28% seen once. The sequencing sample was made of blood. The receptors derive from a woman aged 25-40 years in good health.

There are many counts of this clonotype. The CDR3 coding sequence is TGTGCCAGCAGCTTCTCGGGGCTACGGACTAGCGTGAGCTACGAGCAGTACTTC. Translated, it gives CASSFSGLRTSVSYEQYF. The chain carries TRBV7-2 and TRBJ2-7; TRBD2 matches at 9 bases. Germline loops: CDR1 SGHTA, CDR2 FQGNSA. CDR3 length equals 18 residues. V trimming: 3 bases; J trimming: 3 bases; junction bases outside the gene matches: 15.

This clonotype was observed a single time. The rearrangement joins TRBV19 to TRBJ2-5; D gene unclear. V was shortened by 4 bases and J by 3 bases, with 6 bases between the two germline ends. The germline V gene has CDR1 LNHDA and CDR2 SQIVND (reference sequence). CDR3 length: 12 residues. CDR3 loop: CASSTDEETQYF. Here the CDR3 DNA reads TGTGCCAGTAGTACCGACGAAGAGACCCAGTACTTC.

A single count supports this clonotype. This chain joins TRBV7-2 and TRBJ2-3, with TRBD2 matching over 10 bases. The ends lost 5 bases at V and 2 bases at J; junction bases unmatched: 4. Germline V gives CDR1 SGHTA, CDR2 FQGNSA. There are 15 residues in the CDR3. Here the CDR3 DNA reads TGTGCCAGCAGCAAGCTAGCGGGGGTCACAGATACGCAGTATTTT. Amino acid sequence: CASSKLAGVTDTQYF.

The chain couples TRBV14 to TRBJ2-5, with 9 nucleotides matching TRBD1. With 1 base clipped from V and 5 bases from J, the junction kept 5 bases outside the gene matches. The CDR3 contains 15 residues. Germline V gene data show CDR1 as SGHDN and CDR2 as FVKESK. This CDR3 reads CASSQGDREMETQYF. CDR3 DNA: TGTGCCAGCAGCCAAGGGGACAGGGAAATGGAGACCCAGTACTTC.

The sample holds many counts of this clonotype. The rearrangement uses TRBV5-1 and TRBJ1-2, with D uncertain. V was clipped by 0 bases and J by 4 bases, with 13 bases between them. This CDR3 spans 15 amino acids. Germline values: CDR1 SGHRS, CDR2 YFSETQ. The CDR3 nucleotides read TGCGCCAGCAGCTTGGAGGACGAGACCAGCTATGGCTACACCTTC. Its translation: CASSLEDETSYGYTF.

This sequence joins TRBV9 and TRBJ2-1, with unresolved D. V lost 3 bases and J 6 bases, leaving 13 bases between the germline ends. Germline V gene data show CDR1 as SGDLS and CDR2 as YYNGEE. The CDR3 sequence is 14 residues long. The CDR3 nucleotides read TGTGCCAGCAGCGATCGAGTGCTGGGCAATGAGCAGTTCTTC. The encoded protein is CASSDRVLGNEQFF.

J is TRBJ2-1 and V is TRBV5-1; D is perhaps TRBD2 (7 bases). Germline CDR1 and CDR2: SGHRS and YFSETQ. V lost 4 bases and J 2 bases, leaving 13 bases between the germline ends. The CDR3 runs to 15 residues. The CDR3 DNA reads TGCGCCAGCAGCCGGAAGCGGGACACCTACAATGAGCAGTTCTTC. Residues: CASSRKRDTYNEQFF.

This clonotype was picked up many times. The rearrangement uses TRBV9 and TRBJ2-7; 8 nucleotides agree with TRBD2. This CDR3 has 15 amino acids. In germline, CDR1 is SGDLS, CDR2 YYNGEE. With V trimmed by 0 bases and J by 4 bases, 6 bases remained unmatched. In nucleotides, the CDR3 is TGTGCCAGCAGCGTAGCATCGGGAGGGGGTTACGAGCAGTACTTC. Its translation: CASSVASGGGYEQYF. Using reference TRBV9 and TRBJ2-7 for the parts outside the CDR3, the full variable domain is DSGVTQTPKHLITATGQRVTLRCSPRSGDLSVYWYQQSLDQGLQFLIQYYNGEERAKGNILERFSAQQFPDLHSELNLSSLELGDSALYFCASSVASGGGYEQYFGPGTRLTVT.

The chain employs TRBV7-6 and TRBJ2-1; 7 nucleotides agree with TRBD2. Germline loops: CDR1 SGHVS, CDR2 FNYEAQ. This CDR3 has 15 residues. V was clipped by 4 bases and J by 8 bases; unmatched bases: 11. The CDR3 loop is CASSSPGTTLDEQFF. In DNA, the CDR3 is TGTGCCAGCAGCTCCCCGGGGACTACCCTCGATGAGCAGTTCTTC.

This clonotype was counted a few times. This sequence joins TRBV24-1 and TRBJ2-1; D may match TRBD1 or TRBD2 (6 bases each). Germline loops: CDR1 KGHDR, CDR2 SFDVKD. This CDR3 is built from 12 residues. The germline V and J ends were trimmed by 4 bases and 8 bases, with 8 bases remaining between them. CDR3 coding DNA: TGTGCCACCAGTGACGGGGGCCATGAGCAGTTCTTC. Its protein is CATSDGGHEQFF.

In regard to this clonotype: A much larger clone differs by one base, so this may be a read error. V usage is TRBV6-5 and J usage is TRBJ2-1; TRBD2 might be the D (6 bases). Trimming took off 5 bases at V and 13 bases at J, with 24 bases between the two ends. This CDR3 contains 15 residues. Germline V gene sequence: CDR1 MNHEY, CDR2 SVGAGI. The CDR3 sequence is CASSPRLRGGETQFF. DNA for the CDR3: TGTGCCAGCAGTCCCCGATTGAGGGGAGGAGAGACCCAGTTCTTC.

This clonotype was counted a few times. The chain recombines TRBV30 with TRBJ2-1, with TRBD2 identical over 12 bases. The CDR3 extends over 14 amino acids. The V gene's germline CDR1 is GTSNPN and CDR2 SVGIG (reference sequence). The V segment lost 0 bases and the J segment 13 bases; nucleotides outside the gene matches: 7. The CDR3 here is CAWSVPSGGAEQFF. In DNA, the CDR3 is TGTGCCTGGAGTGTACCTAGCGGGGGGGCCGAACAGTTCTTC.

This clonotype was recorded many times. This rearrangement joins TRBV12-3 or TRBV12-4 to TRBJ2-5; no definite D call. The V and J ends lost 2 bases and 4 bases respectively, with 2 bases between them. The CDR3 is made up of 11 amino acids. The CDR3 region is CASSLRETQYF. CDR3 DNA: TGTGCCAGCAGTTTAAGAGAGACCCAGTACTTC.

CDR3 residues: CASSQVWRGSSYNEQFF. The CDR3 region has the DNA TGTGCCAGCAGCCAAGTTTGGCGGGGGAGCTCCTACAATGAGCAGTTCTTC. This chain joins TRBV3-1 and TRBJ2-1; 7 bases are a match to TRBD2. The CDR3 has 17 amino acids. J was trimmed by 0 bases and V by 1 base; bases with no gene match: 6. Germline values: CDR1 LGHDT, CDR2 YNNKEL (reference sequence).

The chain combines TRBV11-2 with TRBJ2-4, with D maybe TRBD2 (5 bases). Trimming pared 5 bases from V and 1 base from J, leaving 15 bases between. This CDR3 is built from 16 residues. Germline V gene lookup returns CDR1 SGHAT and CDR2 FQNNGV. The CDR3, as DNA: TGTGCCAGCAGCCCCTCTTGGACGGGGGCCAAAAACATTCAGTACTTC. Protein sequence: CASSPSWTGAKNIQYF.

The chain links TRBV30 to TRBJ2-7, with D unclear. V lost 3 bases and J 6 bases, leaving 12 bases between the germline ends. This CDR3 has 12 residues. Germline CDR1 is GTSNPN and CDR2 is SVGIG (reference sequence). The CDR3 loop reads CAWSPRLVEQYF. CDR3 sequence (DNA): TGTGCCTGGAGCCCCAGGTTGGTCGAGCAGTACTTC.

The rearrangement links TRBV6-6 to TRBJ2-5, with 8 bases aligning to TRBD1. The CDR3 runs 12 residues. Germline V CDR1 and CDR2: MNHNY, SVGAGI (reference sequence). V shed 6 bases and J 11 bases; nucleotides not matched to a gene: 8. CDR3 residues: CASRTGGYGQYF. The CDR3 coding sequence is TGTGCCAGCAGAACAGGGGGGTACGGGCAGTACTTC.

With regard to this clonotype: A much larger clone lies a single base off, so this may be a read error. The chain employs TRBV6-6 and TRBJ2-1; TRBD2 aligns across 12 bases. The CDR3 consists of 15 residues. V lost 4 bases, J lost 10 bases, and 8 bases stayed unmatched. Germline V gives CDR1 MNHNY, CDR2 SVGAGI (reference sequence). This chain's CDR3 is CASSSRTSGDYEQFF. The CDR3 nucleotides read TGTGCCAGCAGTTCCCGGACTAGCGGGGATTACGAGCAGTTCTTC.

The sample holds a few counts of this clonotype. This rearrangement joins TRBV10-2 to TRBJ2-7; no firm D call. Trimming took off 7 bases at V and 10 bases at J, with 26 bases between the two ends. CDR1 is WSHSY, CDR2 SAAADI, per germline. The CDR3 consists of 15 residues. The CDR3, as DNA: TGCGCCAGCATTCCTCCCGGCCAGCCAGCCGCAGAACAGTACTTC. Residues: CASIPPGQPAAEQYF.

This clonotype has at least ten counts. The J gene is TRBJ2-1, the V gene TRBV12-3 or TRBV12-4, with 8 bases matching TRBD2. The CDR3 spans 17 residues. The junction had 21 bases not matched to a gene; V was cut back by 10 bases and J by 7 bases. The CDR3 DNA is TGTGCCACCTCTCCGACTGGGAAGAGCGGGAGCTGGAATGAGCAGTTCTTC. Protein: CATSPTGKSGSWNEQFF.

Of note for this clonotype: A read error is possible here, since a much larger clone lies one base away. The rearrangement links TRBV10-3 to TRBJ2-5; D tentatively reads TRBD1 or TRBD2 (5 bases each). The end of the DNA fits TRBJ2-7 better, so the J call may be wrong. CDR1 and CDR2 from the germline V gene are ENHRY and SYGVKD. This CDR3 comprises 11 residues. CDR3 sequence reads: CAVRGGGEQYF. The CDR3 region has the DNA TGTGCCGTCCGGGGCGGCGGCGAGCAGTACTTC.

CDR3 sequence: CASSLGRGFDTQYF. Written as DNA, the CDR3 is TGTGCCAGCAGCTTGGGCAGGGGATTCGATACGCAGTATTTT. The rearrangement joins TRBV7-2 to TRBJ2-3; possibly TRBD1 for D (6 bases). CDR3 length: 14 residues. V lost 3 bases to trimming and J lost 6 bases, with 13 bases between them. Germline CDR1 and CDR2: SGHTA and FQGNSA.

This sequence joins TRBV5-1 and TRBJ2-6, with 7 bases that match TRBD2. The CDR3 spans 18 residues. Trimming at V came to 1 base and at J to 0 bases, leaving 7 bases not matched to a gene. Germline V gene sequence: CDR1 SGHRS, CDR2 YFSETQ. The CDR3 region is CASSLRLAASSGANVLTF. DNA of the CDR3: TGCGCCAGCAGCTTGCGTCTAGCGGCGAGCTCTGGGGCCAACGTCCTGACTTTC.

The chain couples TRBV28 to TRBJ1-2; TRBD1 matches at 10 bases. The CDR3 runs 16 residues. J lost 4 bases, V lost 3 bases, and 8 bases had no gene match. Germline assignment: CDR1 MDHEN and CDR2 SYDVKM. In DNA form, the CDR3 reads TGTGCCAGCAGTTTGAATGGACAGGGGGGACCCTATGGCTACACCTTC. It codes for CASSLNGQGGPYGYTF.

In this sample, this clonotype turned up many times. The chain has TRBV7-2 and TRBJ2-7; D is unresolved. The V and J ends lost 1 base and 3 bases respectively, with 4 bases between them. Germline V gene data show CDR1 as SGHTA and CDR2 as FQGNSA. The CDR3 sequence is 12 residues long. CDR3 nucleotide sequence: TGTGCCAGCAGCTTAGGTTACTACGAGCAGTACTTC. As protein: CASSLGYYEQYF.

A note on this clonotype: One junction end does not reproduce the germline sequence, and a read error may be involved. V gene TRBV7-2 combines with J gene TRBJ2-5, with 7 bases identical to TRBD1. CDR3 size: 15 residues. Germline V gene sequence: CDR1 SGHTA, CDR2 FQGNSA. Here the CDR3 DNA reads TGTGCCGGCAGCCCAAGACAGGGTGGGCAAGAGACCCAGTACTTC. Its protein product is CAGSPRQGGQETQYF.